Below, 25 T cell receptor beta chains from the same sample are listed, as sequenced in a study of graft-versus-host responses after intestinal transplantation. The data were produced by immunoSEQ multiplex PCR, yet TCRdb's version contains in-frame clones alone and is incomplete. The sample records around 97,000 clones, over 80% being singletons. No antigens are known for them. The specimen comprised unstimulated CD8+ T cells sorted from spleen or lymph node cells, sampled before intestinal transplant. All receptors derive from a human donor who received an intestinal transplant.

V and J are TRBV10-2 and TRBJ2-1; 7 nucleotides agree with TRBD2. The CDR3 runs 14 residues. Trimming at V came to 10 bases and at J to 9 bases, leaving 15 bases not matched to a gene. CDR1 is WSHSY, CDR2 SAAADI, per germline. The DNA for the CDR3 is TGCGCCACCTTATCCGGGACTATCGAGAGTGAGCAGTTCTTC. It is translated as CATLSGTIESEQFF.

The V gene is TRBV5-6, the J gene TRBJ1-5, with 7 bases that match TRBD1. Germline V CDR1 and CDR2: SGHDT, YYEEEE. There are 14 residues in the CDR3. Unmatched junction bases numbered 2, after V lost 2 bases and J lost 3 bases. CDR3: CASSFRGSNQPQHF. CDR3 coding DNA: TGTGCCAGCAGCTTCAGGGGGTCCAATCAGCCCCAGCATTTT.

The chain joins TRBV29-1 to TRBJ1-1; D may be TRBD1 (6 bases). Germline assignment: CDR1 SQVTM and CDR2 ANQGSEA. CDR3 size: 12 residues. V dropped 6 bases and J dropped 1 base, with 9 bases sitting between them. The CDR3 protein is CSVLGQNTEAFF. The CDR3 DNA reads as TGCAGCGTGCTGGGACAGAACACTGAAGCTTTCTTT.

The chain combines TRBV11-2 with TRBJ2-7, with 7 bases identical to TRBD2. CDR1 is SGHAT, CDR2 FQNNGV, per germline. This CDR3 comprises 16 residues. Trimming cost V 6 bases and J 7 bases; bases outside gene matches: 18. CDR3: CASSPVGWAGAWEQYF. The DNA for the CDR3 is TGTGCCAGCAGTCCAGTGGGGTGGGCGGGAGCTTGGGAGCAGTACTTC.

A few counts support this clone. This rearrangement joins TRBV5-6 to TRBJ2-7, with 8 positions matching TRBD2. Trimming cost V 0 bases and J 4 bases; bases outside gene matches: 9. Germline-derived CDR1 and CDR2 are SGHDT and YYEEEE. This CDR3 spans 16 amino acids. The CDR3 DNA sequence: TGTGCCAGCAGCTTGGGTCCAGCGGGAGAGTGGTACGAGCAGTACTTC. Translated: CASSLGPAGEWYEQYF.

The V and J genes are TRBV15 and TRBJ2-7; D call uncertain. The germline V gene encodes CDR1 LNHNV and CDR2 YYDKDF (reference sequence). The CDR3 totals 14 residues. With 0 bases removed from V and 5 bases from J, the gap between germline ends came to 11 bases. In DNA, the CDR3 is TGTGCCACCAGCAGAGACATCATGTGGGACGAGCAGTACTTC. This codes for CATSRDIMWDEQYF.

This chain's CDR3 is CASSPSGLSYEQYF. The CDR3 region has the DNA TGCGCCAGCAGCCCTTCGGGCCTCTCCTACGAGCAGTACTTC. V usage is TRBV4-1 and J usage is TRBJ2-7; D not certain. This CDR3 contains 14 residues. Trimming left V 4 bases short and J 0 bases short, with 10 bases between. CDR1 and CDR2 from the germline V gene are MGHRA and YSYEKL.

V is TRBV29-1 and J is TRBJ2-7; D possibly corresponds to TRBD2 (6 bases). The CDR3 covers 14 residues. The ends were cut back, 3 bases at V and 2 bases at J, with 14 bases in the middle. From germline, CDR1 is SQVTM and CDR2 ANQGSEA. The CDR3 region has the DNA TGCAGCGTTGATTTTGACGGGGGAGCCTACGAGCAGTACTTC. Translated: CSVDFDGGAYEQYF.

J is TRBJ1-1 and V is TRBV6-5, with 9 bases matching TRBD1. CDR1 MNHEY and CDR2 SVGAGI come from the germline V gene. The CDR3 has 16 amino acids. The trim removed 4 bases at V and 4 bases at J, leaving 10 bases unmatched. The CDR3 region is CASSSRDRVFPTEAFF. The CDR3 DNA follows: TGTGCCAGCAGTTCCCGGGACAGGGTTTTCCCCACTGAAGCTTTCTTT.

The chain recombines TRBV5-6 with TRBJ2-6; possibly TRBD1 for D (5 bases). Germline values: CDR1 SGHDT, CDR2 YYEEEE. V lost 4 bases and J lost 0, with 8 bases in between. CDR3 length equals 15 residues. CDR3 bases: TGTGCCAGCAGCCCCGACAGCTCTGGGGCCAACGTCCTGACTTTC. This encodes CASSPDSSGANVLTF.

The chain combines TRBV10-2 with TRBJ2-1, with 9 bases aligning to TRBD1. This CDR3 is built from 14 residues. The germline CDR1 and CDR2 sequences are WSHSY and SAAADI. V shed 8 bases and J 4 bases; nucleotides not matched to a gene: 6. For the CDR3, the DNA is TGCGCCAGCTCGTGGGACAGGGATTACAATGAGCAGTTCTTC. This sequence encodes CASSWDRDYNEQFF.

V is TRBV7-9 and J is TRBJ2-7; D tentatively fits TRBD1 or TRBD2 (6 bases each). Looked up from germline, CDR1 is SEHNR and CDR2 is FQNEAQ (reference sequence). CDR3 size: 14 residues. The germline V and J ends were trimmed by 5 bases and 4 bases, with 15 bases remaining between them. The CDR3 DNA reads TGTGCCAGCAGCCCGACAAGGGGGGCATACGAGCAGTACTTC. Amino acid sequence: CASSPTRGAYEQYF.

As DNA, the CDR3 is TGTGCCAGCCAAAAGCGTGGTTACAATGAGCAGTTCTTC. It translates to CASQKRGYNEQFF. The chain employs TRBV13 and TRBJ2-1; no clear D. V lost 8 bases, J lost 4 bases, and 12 bases lay in between. The CDR3 consists of 13 residues. Looked up from germline, CDR1 is PRHDT and CDR2 is FYEKMQ (reference sequence). The variable domain in full, with the rest retrieved from reference TRBV13 and TRBJ2-1, is AAGVIQSPRHLIKEKRETATLKCYPIPRHDTVYWYQQGPGQDPQFLISFYEKMQSDKGSIPDRFSAQQFSDYHSELNMSSLELGDSALYFCASQKRGYNEQFFGPGTRLTVL.

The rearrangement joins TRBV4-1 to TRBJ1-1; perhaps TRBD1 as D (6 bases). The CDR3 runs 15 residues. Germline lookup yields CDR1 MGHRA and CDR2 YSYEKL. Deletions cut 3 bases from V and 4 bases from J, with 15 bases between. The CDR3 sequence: CASSHGPGASTEAFF. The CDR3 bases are TGCGCCAGCAGCCACGGACCGGGGGCGAGCACTGAAGCTTTCTTT.

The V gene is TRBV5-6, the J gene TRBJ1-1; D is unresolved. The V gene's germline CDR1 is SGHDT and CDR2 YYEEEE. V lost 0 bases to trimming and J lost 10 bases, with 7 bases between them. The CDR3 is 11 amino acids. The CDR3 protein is CASSLGGVAFF. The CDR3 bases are TGTGCCAGCAGCTTGGGTGGAGTAGCTTTCTTT.

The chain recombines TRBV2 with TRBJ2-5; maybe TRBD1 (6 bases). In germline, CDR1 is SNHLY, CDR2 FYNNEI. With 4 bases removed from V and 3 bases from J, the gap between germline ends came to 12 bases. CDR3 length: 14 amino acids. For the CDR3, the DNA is TGTGCCAGCAGTGCAGGGGTAGGAGAAGAGACCCAGTACTTC. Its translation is CASSAGVGEETQYF. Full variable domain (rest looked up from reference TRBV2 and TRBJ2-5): EPEVTQTPSHQVTQMGQEVILRCVPISNHLYFYWYRQILGQKVEFLVSFYNNEISEKSEIFDDQFSVERPDGSNFTLKIRSTKLEDSAMYFCASSAGVGEETQYFGPGTRLLVL.

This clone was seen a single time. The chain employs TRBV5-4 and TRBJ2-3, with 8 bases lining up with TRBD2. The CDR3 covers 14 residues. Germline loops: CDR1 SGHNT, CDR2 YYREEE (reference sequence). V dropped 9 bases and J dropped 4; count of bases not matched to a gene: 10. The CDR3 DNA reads TGTGCCACGTCCGAAGGCGGGGGGTCAGATACGCAGTATTTT. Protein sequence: CATSEGGGSDTQYF.

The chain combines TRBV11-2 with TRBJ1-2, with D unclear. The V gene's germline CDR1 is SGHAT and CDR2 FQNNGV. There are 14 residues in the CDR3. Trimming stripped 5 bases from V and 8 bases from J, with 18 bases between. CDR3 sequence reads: CASSPLSGGWGYTF. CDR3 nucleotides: TGTGCCAGCAGCCCCCTCTCAGGTGGCTGGGGCTACACCTTC.

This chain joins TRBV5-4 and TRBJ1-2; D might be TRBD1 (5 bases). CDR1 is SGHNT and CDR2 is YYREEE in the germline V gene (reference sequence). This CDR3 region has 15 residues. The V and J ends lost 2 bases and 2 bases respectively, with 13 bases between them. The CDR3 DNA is TGTGCCAGCAGCTTTTTGTGGGGGTACAACTATGGCTACACCTTC. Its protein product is CASSFLWGYNYGYTF.

In DNA form, the CDR3 reads TGTGCCAGCAGTTCCCGGACTAGTAGGAATGAGCAGTTCTTC. The encoded protein is CASSSRTSRNEQFF. This rearrangement joins TRBV6-5 to TRBJ2-1, with 7 bases lining up with TRBD2. The length of the CDR3 is 14 residues. Looked up from germline, CDR1 is MNHEY and CDR2 is SVGAGI. The trim removed 4 bases at V and 7 bases at J, leaving 7 bases unmatched.

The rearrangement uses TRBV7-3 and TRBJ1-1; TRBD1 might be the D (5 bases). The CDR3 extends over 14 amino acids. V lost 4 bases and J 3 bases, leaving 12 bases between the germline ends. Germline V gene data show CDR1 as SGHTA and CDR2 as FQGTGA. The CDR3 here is CASSSMAGHTEAFF. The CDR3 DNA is TGTGCCAGCAGCTCTATGGCGGGACACACTGAAGCTTTCTTT.

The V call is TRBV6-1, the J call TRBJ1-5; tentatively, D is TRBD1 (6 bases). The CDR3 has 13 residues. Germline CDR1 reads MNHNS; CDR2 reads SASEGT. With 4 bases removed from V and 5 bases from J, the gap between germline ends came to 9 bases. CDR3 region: CASSAGGYQPQHF. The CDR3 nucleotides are TGTGCCAGCAGTGCCGGGGGCTATCAGCCCCAGCATTTT.

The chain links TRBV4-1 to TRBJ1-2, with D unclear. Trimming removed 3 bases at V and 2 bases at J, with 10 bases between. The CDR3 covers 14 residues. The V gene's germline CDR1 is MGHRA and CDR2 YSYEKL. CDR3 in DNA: TGCGCCAGCAGCCAGGTTCCGAAAAACTATGGCTACACCTTC. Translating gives CASSQVPKNYGYTF.

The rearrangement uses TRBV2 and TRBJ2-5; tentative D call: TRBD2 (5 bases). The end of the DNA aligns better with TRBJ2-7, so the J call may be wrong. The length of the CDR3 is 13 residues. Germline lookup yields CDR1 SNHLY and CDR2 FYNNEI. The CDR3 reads CASSDSLAYEQYF. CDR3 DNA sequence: TGTGCCAGCAGTGACTCACTAGCCTACGAGCAGTACTTC.

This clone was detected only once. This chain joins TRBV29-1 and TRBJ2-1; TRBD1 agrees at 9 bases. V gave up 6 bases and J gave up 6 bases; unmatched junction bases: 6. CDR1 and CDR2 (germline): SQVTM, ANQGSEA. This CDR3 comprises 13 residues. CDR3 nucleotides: TGCAGCGTCCTACAGGGGGCGGGCAATGAGCAGTTCTTC. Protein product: CSVLQGAGNEQFF.